These 12 T cell receptor beta chains originate from one sample sequenced in a study of technical replicates of blood from several donors. Measured with immunoSEQ multiplex PCR; TCRdb has only the in-frame clones, and not every one. Here the sample spans more than 90,000 clones, over 90% being singletons. Sequencing input: T cells isolated from PBMCs. The receptor set was obtained from a human donor in good health.

The rearrangement links TRBV18 to TRBJ2-1; 11 bases are shared with TRBD2. CDR1 and CDR2 (germline): KGHSH, LQKENI. J was trimmed by 1 base and V by 6 bases; bases with no gene match: 8. The CDR3 has 17 residues. The CDR3 nucleotides are TGTGCCAGCTCGAAGGGACTAGCGGATATTTCCTACAATGAGCAGTTCTTC. Encoded protein: CASSKGLADISYNEQFF.

The chain recombines TRBV5-6 with TRBJ2-3; TRBD1 agrees at 7 bases. V was pared by 4 bases and J by 0 bases, with 2 bases of the junction left unmatched. This CDR3 region has 14 residues. Germline V gene lookup returns CDR1 SGHDT and CDR2 YYEEEE. The CDR3 nucleotides read TGTGCCAGCAGCCCGACAGGGAGCACAGATACGCAGTATTTT. Protein product: CASSPTGSTDTQYF.

The chain links TRBV5-1 to TRBJ1-4; weak D call: TRBD1 (5 bases). The V gene lost 2 bases and the J gene lost 0 bases, with 14 bases spanning the gap. CDR3 length: 17 residues. Germline lookup yields CDR1 SGHRS and CDR2 YFSETQ. CDR3 nucleotide sequence: TGCGCCAGCAGCTTTAGGGGATCAGCCGCAACTAATGAAAAACTGTTTTTT. This encodes CASSFRGSAATNEKLFF.

This chain links TRBV30 with TRBJ1-2; D call uncertain. The CDR3 consists of 10 residues. The germline V and J ends were trimmed by 3 bases and 4 bases, with 3 bases remaining between them. Germline CDR1 GTSNPN, CDR2 SVGIG (reference sequence). The CDR3 DNA sequence: TGTGCCTGGAGCCTCTATGGCTACACCTTC. This sequence encodes CAWSLYGYTF.

The chain uses TRBV2 and TRBJ1-2; 7 bases fit TRBD1. The length of the CDR3 is 15 residues. V lost 3 bases to trimming and J lost 5 bases; unmatched junction nucleotides: 9. CDR1 and CDR2 from the germline V gene are SNHLY and FYNNEI. The CDR3 bases are TGTGCCAGCAGTGACGGTCTGAGACAGGGATATGGCTACACCTTC. This codes for CASSDGLRQGYGYTF.

The CDR3 sequence: CSGLGSGGAGNEQFF. As DNA, the CDR3 is TGCAGCGGTCTAGGAAGCGGGGGGGCCGGCAATGAGCAGTTCTTC. J is TRBJ2-1 and V is TRBV29-1; 10 bases fit TRBD2. Trimming cost V 7 bases and J 6 bases; bases outside gene matches: 12. There are 15 residues in the CDR3. Germline V gene sequence: CDR1 SQVTM, CDR2 ANQGSEA.

In its sample, this clone was seen once. The chain couples TRBV11-2 to TRBJ2-1; D might be TRBD2 (6 bases). In germline, CDR1 is SGHAT, CDR2 FQNNGV. Trimming stripped 4 bases from V and 9 bases from J, with 13 bases between. The CDR3 spans 13 residues. CDR3 in amino acids: CASSSTVGGEQFF. CDR3 coding DNA: TGTGCCAGCAGCTCAACCGTGGGGGGTGAGCAGTTCTTC.

The CDR3 sequence is CASSRPGQSEYGYTF. DNA for the CDR3: TGTGCCAGCAGTCGCCCTGGACAGAGCGAGTATGGCTACACCTTC. The rearrangement links TRBV6-5 to TRBJ1-2; D might be TRBD1 (6 bases). Germline values: CDR1 MNHEY, CDR2 SVGAGI. This CDR3 has 15 residues. Deletions cut 5 bases from V and 5 bases from J, with 18 bases between.

The chain joins TRBV6-5 to TRBJ2-5, with 10 bases that match TRBD2. The J call may be faulty, since TRBJ2-7 better matches the DNA end. Germline V gene sequence: CDR1 MNHEY, CDR2 SVGAGI. This CDR3 is built from 14 residues. CDR3 sequence: CASSRRTSGYEQYF. The CDR3 coding sequence is TGTGCCAGCAGTCGTCGGACTAGCGGCTACGAGCAGTACTTC.

The chain is built from TRBV11-3 and TRBJ1-6; D is ambiguous. The CDR3 runs to 13 residues. Trimming removed 2 bases at V and 10 bases at J, with 9 bases between. Germline V gene data show CDR1 as SGHNT and CDR2 as YENEEA. The CDR3 loop reads CASSLSLRSPLHF. CDR3 coding DNA: TGTGCCAGCAGCTTAAGTCTGAGATCACCCCTCCACTTT.

V and J are TRBV7-9 and TRBJ1-2, with D possibly matching TRBD1 (6 bases). Trimming took off 5 bases at V and 8 bases at J, with 15 bases between the two ends. CDR1 is SEHNR and CDR2 is FQNEAQ in the germline V gene (reference sequence). The length of the CDR3 is 13 residues. CDR3 loop: CASSQRQAGGYTF. CDR3 sequence (DNA): TGTGCCAGCAGCCAGCGACAGGCGGGCGGCTACACCTTC.

This clone has just one count. V is TRBV11-3 and J is TRBJ2-3, with 7 positions matching TRBD1. CDR3 size: 16 residues. Germline V gene lookup returns CDR1 SGHNT and CDR2 YENEEA. Trimming at V came to 5 bases and at J to 4 bases, leaving 12 bases not matched to a gene. The chain's CDR3 is CASSPWIDRVPDTQYF. CDR3 in DNA: TGTGCCAGCAGCCCCTGGATTGACAGGGTCCCAGATACGCAGTATTTT.